This passage covers 26 T cell receptor beta chains from one sample sequenced in a study of blood T cell repertoires in COVID-19. TCRdb's copy holds only in-frame clones and misses some; the assay was immunoSEQ multiplex PCR. The sample holds about 250,000 clones, approximately 79% seen once. The sequencing sample was made of peripheral blood. All receptors come from a woman over 75 with active or convalescent COVID-19.

The chain combines TRBV28 with TRBJ2-5; 10 bases are a match to TRBD1. The CDR3 has 14 residues. In germline, CDR1 is MDHEN, CDR2 SYDVKM. Trimming cost V 4 bases and J 4 bases; bases outside gene matches: 3. This chain's CDR3 is CASSWTGGRETQYF. The CDR3 region has the DNA TGTGCCAGCAGTTGGACAGGGGGTCGAGAGACCCAGTACTTC. The entire variable domain, with the rest obtained from reference TRBV28 and TRBJ2-5, is as follows: DVKVTQSSRYLVKRTGEKVFLECVQDMDHENMFWYRQDPGLGLRLIYFSYDVKMKEKGDIPEGYSVSREKKERFSLILESASTNQTSMYLCASSWTGGRETQYFGPGTRLLVL.

The chain employs TRBV3-1 (or the pseudogene TRBV3-2) and TRBJ1-4; 10 nucleotides agree with TRBD1. The J segment lost 7 bases and the V segment lost 7 bases, leaving 6 bases of the junction unmatched. This CDR3 spans 14 amino acids. Germline V gives CDR1 LGHDT, CDR2 YNNKEL (reference sequence). In DNA, the CDR3 is TGTGCCAGCACCGACAGGGGGCGCGGTGAAAAACTGTTTTTT. Translation: CASTDRGRGEKLFF.

This clone was detected once. The chain is built from TRBV24-1 and TRBJ1-2; 7 bases are a match to TRBD1. The CDR3 is 14 residues long. V shed 2 bases and J 5 bases; nucleotides not matched to a gene: 4. Germline V gene lookup returns CDR1 KGHDR and CDR2 SFDVKD. The DNA for the CDR3 is TGTGCCACCAGTGATTCTCACAGGGGATATGGCTACACCTTC. Encoded protein: CATSDSHRGYGYTF.

The V and J genes are TRBV5-8 and TRBJ1-2; D remains unclear. This CDR3 spans 12 amino acids. Germline assignment: CDR1 SGHTS and CDR2 YDEGEE. V lost 0 bases and J 5 bases, leaving 5 bases between the germline ends. The CDR3 coding sequence is TGTGCCAGCAGCTTGGACAATTATGGCTACACCTTC. Its translation: CASSLDNYGYTF.

This chain connects TRBV30 to TRBJ1-1, with D hard to call. CDR1 and CDR2 from the germline V gene are GTSNPN and SVGIG (reference sequence). V lost 5 bases and J lost 7, with 23 bases in between. This CDR3 is built from 15 residues. The chain's CDR3 is CAWGSKAAPGIEAFF. The CDR3 coding sequence is TGTGCCTGGGGATCAAAGGCCGCCCCGGGGATTGAAGCTTTCTTT.

On this clone itself: It is likely a read error: a sequence one base away is far more abundant. The V and J genes are TRBV3-1 (or the pseudogene TRBV3-2) and TRBJ1-2, with TRBD1 identical over 9 bases. V gave up 4 bases and J gave up 4 bases; unmatched junction bases: 4. CDR1 and CDR2 from the germline V gene are LGHDT and YNNKEL (reference sequence). This CDR3 is 14 amino acids long. The CDR3 reads CASSPGTGTYGYTF. Here the CDR3 DNA reads TGTGCCAGCAGCCCCGGGACAGGGACCTATGGCTACACCTTC.

This clone was observed once. The V and J genes are TRBV18 and TRBJ1-5; 7 nucleotides match TRBD1. Germline lookup yields CDR1 KGHSH and CDR2 LQKENI. The CDR3 contains 15 residues. The ends lost 2 bases at V and 2 bases at J; junction bases unmatched: 3. The CDR3 sequence is CASSPGQGGNQPQHF. The CDR3 coding sequence is TGTGCCAGCTCACCAGGGCAGGGGGGCAATCAGCCCCAGCATTTT.

In DNA form, the CDR3 reads TGTGCCAGCAGCCCAGACAGGAGCAATCAGCCCCAGCATTTT. As protein: CASSPDRSNQPQHF. The chain employs TRBV27 and TRBJ1-5; possible D gene TRBD1, 6 bases. Germline CDR1 MNHEY, CDR2 SMNVEV (reference sequence). The V end lost 6 bases, the J end lost 1 base, and 10 bases lay between the germline ends. The CDR3 sequence is 14 residues long.

This clone was picked up one time. The rearrangement joins TRBV28 to TRBJ2-1; TRBD1 matches 9 bases. V was clipped by 7 bases and J by 1 base; unmatched bases: 8. Looked up from germline, CDR1 is MDHEN and CDR2 is SYDVKM. The CDR3 has 16 residues. The CDR3 nucleotides read TGTGCCAGCAAAACGGAGGGGACAGGGTCCTACAATGAGCAGTTCTTC. It specifies CASKTEGTGSYNEQFF.

V and J are TRBV27 and TRBJ2-1, with TRBD2 matching over 9 bases. With 5 bases clipped from V and 2 bases from J, the junction kept 4 bases outside the gene matches. Germline V gene data show CDR1 as MNHEY and CDR2 as SMNVEV (reference sequence). CDR3 length equals 15 residues. For the CDR3, the DNA is TGTGCCAGCAGTACGGCTAGCGGGGCCTACAATGAGCAGTTCTTC. Protein product: CASSTASGAYNEQFF.

The gene calls are TRBV12-3 or TRBV12-4 and TRBJ1-6; D unclear. This CDR3 has 12 amino acids. The V and J ends lost 6 bases and 14 bases respectively, with 14 bases between them. The CDR3 sequence: CASSPGPGALHF. CDR3 DNA sequence: TGTGCCAGCAGCCCCGGACCGGGAGCCCTCCACTTT.

The V call is TRBV2, the J call TRBJ1-2, with D maybe TRBD1 (6 bases). CDR3 size: 15 residues. V lost 6 bases, J lost 2 bases, and 16 bases lay in between. The germline V gene has CDR1 SNHLY and CDR2 FYNNEI. CDR3 sequence: CASRPPGQINYGYTF. DNA for the CDR3: TGTGCCAGCAGACCCCCCGGACAGATAAACTATGGCTACACCTTC.

V gene TRBV28 combines with J gene TRBJ1-1, with D maybe TRBD1 (6 bases). The CDR3 length is 15 residues. Germline V gene data show CDR1 as MDHEN and CDR2 as SYDVKM. The ends were cut back, 7 bases at V and 1 base at J, with 16 bases in the middle. The CDR3 nucleotides are TGTGCCAGCACCAACCCAGGGGTCCCGAACACTGAAGCTTTCTTT. This gives the protein CASTNPGVPNTEAFF.

This clone was seen only a few times. The chain has TRBV28 and TRBJ1-2; 8 bases fit TRBD1. Trimming removed 5 bases from V and 4 bases from J; junction bases left unmatched: 9. The germline V gene encodes CDR1 MDHEN and CDR2 SYDVKM. The CDR3 has 15 residues. CDR3 nucleotides: TGTGCCAGCAGTCGACCGGGACAGGCGCGCTATGGCTACACCTTC. Translation gives CASSRPGQARYGYTF.

The chain couples TRBV2 to TRBJ2-1; possibly TRBD2 for D (6 bases). Trimming cost V 8 bases and J 15 bases, with 23 bases left between them. The germline CDR1 and CDR2 sequences are SNHLY and FYNNEI. This CDR3 spans 13 amino acids. CDR3 residues: CASEQSSGALAFF. The CDR3 bases are TGTGCCAGCGAGCAGAGTAGCGGAGCCCTGGCGTTCTTC.

The genes are TRBV6-5 and TRBJ1-2; D possibly corresponds to TRBD1 (5 bases). V lost 0 bases and J 4 bases, leaving 12 bases between the germline ends. This CDR3 spans 15 amino acids. Germline V gene lookup returns CDR1 MNHEY and CDR2 SVGAGI. CDR3 protein: CASSYSDSRTYGYTF. Written as DNA, the CDR3 is TGTGCCAGCAGTTACTCCGACAGCCGAACCTATGGCTACACCTTC.

The chain uses TRBV20-1 and TRBJ1-6; the D gene is possibly TRBD1 (5 bases). CDR1 is DFQATT, CDR2 SNEGSKA, per germline (reference sequence). The CDR3 loop spans 14 amino acids. The V gene lost 6 bases and the J gene lost 7 bases, with 16 bases spanning the gap. The CDR3 DNA reads as TGCAGTGCAAGTCGCGGGACGGGGAATTCACCCCTCCACTTT. As protein: CSASRGTGNSPLHF.

The rearrangement joins TRBV19 to TRBJ2-5; TRBD2 might be the D (6 bases). The CDR3 is 13 residues long. V lost 7 bases, J lost 0 bases, and 9 bases lay in between. Germline CDR1 is LNHDA and CDR2 is SQIVND (reference sequence). In DNA form, the CDR3 reads TGTGCCAGTAAAATAGCGGACCAAGAGACCCAGTACTTC. It translates to CASKIADQETQYF.

The chain recombines TRBV20-1 with TRBJ2-7, with unresolved D. V was trimmed by 2 bases and J by 3 bases, leaving 5 bases between them. Per germline, CDR1 DFQATT and CDR2 SNEGSKA (reference sequence). This CDR3 has 11 amino acids. CDR3 loop: CSARFGYEQYF. The CDR3 DNA reads as TGCAGTGCTAGATTCGGCTACGAGCAGTACTTC.

V usage is TRBV5-1 and J usage is TRBJ2-1; D is unresolved. Germline V gives CDR1 SGHRS, CDR2 YFSETQ. The CDR3 extends over 13 amino acids. V shed 0 bases and J shed 6 bases, with 7 bases lying between them. The CDR3 bases are TGCGCCAGCAGCTTGGCCTCTACCAATGAGCAGTTCTTC. Protein product: CASSLASTNEQFF.

The rearrangement joins TRBV3-1 (or the pseudogene TRBV3-2) to TRBJ1-3; D is undetermined. CDR1 is LGHDT, CDR2 YNNKEL, per germline (reference sequence). CDR3 length equals 14 residues. Trimming took 0 bases from V and 1 from J, leaving 4 bases between them. Written as DNA, the CDR3 is TGTGCCAGCAGCCAAGAGTCTTCTGGAAACACCATATATTTT. Its translation: CASSQESSGNTIYF.

This chain connects TRBV2 to TRBJ2-1; TRBD2 matches 13 bases. This CDR3 has 18 residues. CDR1 and CDR2 (germline): SNHLY, FYNNEI. V trimming: 6 bases; J trimming: 6 bases; junction bases outside the gene matches: 14. The CDR3 DNA reads as TGTGCCAGCAGCGAACCCGGGTGGGGGACTAGCGGGGTCAATGAGCAGTTCTTC. The encoded protein is CASSEPGWGTSGVNEQFF.

The chain links TRBV28 to TRBJ2-1, with D possibly being TRBD1 (5 bases). Trimming left V 10 bases short and J 0 bases short, with 19 bases between. CDR3 length equals 16 residues. CDR1 MDHEN and CDR2 SYDVKM come from the germline V gene. As DNA, the CDR3 is TGTGCCATCATTCAACCCAGGGATAGCTCCTACAATGAGCAGTTCTTC. Its translation is CAIIQPRDSSYNEQFF. The full variable domain, completed using reference TRBV28 and TRBJ2-1, is DVKVTQSSRYLVKRTGEKVFLECVQDMDHENMFWYRQDPGLGLRLIYFSYDVKMKEKGDIPEGYSVSREKKERFSLILESASTNQTSMYLCAIIQPRDSSYNEQFFGPGTRLTVL.

The V call is TRBV2, the J call TRBJ2-7; 9 positions agree with TRBD1. CDR3 length: 16 amino acids. V dropped 7 bases and J dropped 2; count of bases not matched to a gene: 12. Germline loops: CDR1 SNHLY, CDR2 FYNNEI. CDR3 coding DNA: TGTGCCAGCAAAAAGGGACAGGGACTTTCCCCCTACGAGCAGTACTTC. As protein: CASKKGQGLSPYEQYF.

V usage is TRBV5-4 and J usage is TRBJ2-5, with 7 bases matching TRBD1. The CDR3 consists of 14 residues. Germline CDR1 is SGHNT and CDR2 is YYREEE (reference sequence). V shed 3 bases and J 2 bases; nucleotides not matched to a gene: 4. DNA of the CDR3: TGTGCCAGCAGCTCCGGGACAGCGCAAGAGACCCAGTACTTC. Its translation: CASSSGTAQETQYF.

This chain uses TRBV9 with TRBJ2-2; 8 nucleotides align to TRBD2. The CDR3 totals 15 residues. CDR1 and CDR2 from the germline V gene are SGDLS and YYNGEE. Germline trimming cut 3 bases from V and 0 bases from J; bases unmatched to any gene: 1. The CDR3 reads CASSAGLANTGELFF. The CDR3 DNA reads as TGTGCCAGCAGCGCGGGACTAGCGAACACCGGGGAGCTGTTTTTT.